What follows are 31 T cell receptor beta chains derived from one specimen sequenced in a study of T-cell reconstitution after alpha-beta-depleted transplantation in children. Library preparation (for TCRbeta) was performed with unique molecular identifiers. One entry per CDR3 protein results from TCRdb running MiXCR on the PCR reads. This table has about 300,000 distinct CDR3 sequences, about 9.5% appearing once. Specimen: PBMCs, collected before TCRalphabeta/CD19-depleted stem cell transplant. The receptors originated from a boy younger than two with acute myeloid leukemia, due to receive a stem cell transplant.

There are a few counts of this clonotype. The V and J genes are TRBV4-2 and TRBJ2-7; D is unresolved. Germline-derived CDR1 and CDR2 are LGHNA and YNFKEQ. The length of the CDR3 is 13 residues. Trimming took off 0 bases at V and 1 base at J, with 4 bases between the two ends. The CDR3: CASSQEPSYEQYF. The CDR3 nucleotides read TGTGCCAGCAGCCAAGAGCCTTCCTACGAGCAGTACTTC.

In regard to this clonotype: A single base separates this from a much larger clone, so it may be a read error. CDR3 protein: CAIKPGPNYGYSF. The CDR3 DNA reads TGTGCCATCAAACCGGGACCTAACTATGGCTACTCCTTC. The J gene is TRBJ1-2, the V gene TRBV10-3; the D gene is possibly TRBD1 (5 bases). The length of the CDR3 is 13 residues. Germline CDR1 reads ENHRY; CDR2 reads SYGVKD.

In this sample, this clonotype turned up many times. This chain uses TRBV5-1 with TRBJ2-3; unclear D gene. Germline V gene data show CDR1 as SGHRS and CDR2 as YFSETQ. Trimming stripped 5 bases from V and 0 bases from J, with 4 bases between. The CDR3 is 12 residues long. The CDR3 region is CASRDSTDTQYF. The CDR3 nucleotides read TGCGCCAGCAGGGACAGCACAGATACGCAGTATTTT.

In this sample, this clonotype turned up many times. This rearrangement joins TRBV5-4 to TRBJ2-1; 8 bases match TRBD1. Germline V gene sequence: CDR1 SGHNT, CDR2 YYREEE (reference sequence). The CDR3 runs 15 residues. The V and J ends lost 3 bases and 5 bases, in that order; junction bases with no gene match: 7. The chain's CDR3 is CASSSRQGRNNEQFF. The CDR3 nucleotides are TGTGCCAGCAGCTCCAGACAGGGGAGGAACAATGAGCAGTTCTTC.

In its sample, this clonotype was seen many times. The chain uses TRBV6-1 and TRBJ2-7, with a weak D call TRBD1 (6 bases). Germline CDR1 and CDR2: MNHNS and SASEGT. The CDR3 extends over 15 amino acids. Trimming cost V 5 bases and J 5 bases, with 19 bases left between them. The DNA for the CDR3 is TGTGCCAGCAGTATAACCGGGACACCGTCGGACGAGCAGTACTTC. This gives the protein CASSITGTPSDEQYF.

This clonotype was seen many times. The CDR3 loop is CASSPYSGDNQPQHF. The CDR3 coding sequence is TGTGCCAGCTCACCGTATTCAGGGGACAATCAGCCCCAGCATTTT. The genes are TRBV18 and TRBJ1-5; D might be TRBD1 (6 bases). This CDR3 is built from 15 residues. Deletions cut 3 bases from V and 3 bases from J, with 12 bases between. CDR1 is KGHSH, CDR2 LQKENI, per germline. Variable domain in full (rest from reference TRBV18 and TRBJ1-5): NAGVMQNPRHLVRRRGQEARLRCSPMKGHSHVYWYRQLPEEGLKFMVYLQKENIIDESGMPKERFSAEFPKEGPSILRIQQVVRGDSAAYFCASSPYSGDNQPQHFGDGTRLSIL.

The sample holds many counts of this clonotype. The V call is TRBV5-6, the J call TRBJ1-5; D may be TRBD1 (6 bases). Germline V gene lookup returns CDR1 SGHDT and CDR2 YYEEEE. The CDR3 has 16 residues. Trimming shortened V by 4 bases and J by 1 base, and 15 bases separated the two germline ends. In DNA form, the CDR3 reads TGTGCCAGCAGCCCCGATGGGGGGGCGAGCAATCAGCCCCAGCATTTT. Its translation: CASSPDGGASNQPQHF.

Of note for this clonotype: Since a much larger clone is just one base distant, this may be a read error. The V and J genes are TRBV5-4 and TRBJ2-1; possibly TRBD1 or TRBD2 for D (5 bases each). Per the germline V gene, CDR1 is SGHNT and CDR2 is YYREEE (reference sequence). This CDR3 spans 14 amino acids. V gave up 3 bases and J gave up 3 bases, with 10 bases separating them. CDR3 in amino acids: CASSSRDVYNEQFF. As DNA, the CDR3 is TGTGCCAGCAGCTCCCGGGACGTCTACAATGAGCAGTTCTTC.

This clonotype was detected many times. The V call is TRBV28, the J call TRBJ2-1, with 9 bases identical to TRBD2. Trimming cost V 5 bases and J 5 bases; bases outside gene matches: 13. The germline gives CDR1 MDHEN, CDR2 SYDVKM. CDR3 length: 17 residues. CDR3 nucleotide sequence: TGTGCCAGCAGTCCGCGGACTAGCGAGTCAATAAACAATGAGCAGTTCTTC. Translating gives CASSPRTSESINNEQFF. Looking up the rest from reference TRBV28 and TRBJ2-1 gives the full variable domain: DVKVTQSSRYLVKRTGEKVFLECVQDMDHENMFWYRQDPGLGLRLIYFSYDVKMKEKGDIPEGYSVSREKKERFSLILESASTNQTSMYLCASSPRTSESINNEQFFGPGTRLTVL.

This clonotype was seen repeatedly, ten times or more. CDR3 in amino acids: CASSGQGRGETQYF. The CDR3, as DNA: TGTGCCAGCAGTGGACAGGGGAGGGGAGAGACCCAGTACTTC. The rearrangement links TRBV27 to TRBJ2-5, with 9 bases matching TRBD1. This CDR3 comprises 14 residues. The germline gives CDR1 MNHEY, CDR2 SMNVEV (reference sequence). J was trimmed by 4 bases and V by 5 bases; bases with no gene match: 5.

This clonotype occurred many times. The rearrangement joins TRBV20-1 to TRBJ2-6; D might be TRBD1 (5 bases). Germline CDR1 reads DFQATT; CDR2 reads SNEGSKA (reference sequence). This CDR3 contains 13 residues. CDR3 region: CRAQGSGANVLTF. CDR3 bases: TGCAGGGCTCAGGGCTCTGGGGCCAACGTCCTGACTTTC.

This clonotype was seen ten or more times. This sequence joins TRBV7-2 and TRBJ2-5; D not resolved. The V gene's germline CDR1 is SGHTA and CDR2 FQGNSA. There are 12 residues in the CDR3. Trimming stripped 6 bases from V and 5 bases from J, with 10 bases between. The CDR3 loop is CASRPTTETQYF. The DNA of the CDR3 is TGTGCCAGCAGACCAACCACGGAGACCCAGTACTTC.

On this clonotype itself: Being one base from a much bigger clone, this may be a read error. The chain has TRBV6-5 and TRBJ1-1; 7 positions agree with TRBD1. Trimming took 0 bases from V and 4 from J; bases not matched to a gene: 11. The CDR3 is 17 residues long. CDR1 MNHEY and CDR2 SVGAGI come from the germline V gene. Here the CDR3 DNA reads TGTGCCAGCAGTTACTCGCAAAAAGACAGGGAGATCACTGAAGCTTTCTTT. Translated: CASSYSQKDREITEAFF.

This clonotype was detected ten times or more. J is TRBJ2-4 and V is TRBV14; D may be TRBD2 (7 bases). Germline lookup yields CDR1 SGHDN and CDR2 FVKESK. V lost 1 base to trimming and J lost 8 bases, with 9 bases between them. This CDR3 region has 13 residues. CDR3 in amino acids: CASSQGGGHIQYF. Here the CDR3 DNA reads TGTGCCAGCAGCCAAGGGGGGGGCCACATTCAGTACTTC.

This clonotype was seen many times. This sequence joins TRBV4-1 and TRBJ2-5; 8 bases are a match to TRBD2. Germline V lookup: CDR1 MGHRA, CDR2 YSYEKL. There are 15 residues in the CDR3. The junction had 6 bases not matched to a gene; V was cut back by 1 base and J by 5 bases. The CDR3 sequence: CASSQAPGGPETQYF. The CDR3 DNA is TGCGCCAGCAGCCAAGCTCCGGGAGGGCCGGAGACCCAGTACTTC.

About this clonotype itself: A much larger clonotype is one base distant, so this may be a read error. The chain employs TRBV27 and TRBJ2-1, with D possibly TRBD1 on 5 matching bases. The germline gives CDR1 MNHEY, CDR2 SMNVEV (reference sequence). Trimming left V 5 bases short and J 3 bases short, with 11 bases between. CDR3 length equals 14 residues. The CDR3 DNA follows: TGTGCCAGCAGTCCACGACAGCGCTACAATGAGCAGTTCTTC. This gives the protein CASSPRQRYNEQFF.

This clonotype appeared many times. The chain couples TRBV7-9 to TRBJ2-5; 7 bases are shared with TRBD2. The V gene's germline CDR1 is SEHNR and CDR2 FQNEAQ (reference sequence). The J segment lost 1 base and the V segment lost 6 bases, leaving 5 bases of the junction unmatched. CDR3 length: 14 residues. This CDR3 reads CASRNTGGQETQYF. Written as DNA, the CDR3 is TGTGCCAGCAGAAATACGGGGGGCCAAGAGACCCAGTACTTC.

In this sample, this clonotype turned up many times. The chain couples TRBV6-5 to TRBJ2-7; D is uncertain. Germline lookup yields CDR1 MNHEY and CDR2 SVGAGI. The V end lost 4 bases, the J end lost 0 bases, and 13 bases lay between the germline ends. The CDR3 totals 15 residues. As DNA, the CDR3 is TGTGCCAGCAGTTCAATTCGGGCCATCTCCTACGAGCAGTACTTC. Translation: CASSSIRAISYEQYF.

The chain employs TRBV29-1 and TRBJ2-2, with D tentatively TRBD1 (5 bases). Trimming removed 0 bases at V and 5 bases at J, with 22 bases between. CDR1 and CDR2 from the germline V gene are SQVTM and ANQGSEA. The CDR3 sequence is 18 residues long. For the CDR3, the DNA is TGCAGCGTTGAAGAAGATTTTGATACAGGCGGTCGGACCGGGGAGCTGTTTTTT. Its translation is CSVEEDFDTGGRTGELFF.

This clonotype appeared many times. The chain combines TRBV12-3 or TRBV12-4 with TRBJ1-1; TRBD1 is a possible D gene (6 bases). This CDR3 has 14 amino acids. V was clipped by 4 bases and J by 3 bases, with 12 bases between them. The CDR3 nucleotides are TGTGCCAGCAGTTCACAGGGAGAGCACACTGAAGCTTTCTTT. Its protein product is CASSSQGEHTEAFF.

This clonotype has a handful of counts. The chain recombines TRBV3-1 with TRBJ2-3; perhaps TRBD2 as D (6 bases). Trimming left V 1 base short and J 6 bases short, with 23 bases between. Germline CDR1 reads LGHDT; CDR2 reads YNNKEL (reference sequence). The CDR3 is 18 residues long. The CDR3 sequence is CASSQVLGGRASGDTQYF. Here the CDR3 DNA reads TGTGCCAGCAGCCAAGTCTTGGGAGGCCGCGCCTCGGGCGATACGCAGTATTTT.

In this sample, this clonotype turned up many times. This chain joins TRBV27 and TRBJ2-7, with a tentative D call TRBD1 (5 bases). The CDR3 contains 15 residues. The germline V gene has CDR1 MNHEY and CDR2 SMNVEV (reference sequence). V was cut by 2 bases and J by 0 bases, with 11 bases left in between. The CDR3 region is CASSLAAGNSYEQYF. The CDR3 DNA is TGTGCCAGCAGTTTAGCGGCAGGGAACTCCTACGAGCAGTACTTC.

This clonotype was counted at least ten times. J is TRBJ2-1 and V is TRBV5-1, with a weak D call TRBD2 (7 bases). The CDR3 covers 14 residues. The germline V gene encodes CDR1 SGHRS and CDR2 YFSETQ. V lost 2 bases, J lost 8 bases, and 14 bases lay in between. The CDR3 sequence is CASSFGGGAYEQFF. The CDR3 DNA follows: TGCGCCAGCAGCTTTGGGGGGGGGGCATATGAGCAGTTCTTC.

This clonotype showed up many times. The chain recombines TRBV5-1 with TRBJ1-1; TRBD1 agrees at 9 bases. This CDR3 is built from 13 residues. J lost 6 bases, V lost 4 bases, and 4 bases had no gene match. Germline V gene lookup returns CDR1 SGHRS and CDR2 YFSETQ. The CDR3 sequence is CASSLDRGAEAFF. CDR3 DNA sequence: TGCGCCAGCAGCCTAGACAGGGGGGCTGAAGCTTTCTTT.

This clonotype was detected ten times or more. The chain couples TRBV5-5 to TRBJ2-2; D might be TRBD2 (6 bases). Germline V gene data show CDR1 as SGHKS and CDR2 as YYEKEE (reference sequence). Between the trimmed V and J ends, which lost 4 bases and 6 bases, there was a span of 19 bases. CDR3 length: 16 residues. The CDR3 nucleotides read TGTGCCAGCAGCCTCCTGGGGGGTACCGAGGCCGGGGAGCTGTTTTTT. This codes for CASSLLGGTEAGELFF. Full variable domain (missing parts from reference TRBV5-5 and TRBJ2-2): DAGVTQSPTHLIKTRGQQVTLRCSPISGHKSVSWYQQVLGQGPQFIFQYYEKEERGRGNFPDRFSARQFPNYSSELNVNALLLGDSALYLCASSLLGGTEAGELFFGEGSRLTVL.

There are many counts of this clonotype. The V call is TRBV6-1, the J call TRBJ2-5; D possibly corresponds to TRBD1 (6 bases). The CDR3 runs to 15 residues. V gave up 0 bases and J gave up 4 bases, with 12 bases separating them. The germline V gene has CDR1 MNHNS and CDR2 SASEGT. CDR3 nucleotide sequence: TGTGCCAGCAGTGAAGCGCAGGGCAGGGGAGAGACCCAGTACTTC. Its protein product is CASSEAQGRGETQYF.

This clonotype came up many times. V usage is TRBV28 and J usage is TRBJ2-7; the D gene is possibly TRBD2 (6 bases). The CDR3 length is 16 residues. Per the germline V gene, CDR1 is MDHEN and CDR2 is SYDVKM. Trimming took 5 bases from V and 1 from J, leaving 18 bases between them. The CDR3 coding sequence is TGTGCCAGCAGTGGGGCCGCGACGGGGGAGTCCTACGAGCAGTACTTC. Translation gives CASSGAATGESYEQYF.

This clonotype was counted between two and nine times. The CDR3 bases are TGTGCCAGCACGGCAGCGGGAGTCTACAATGAGCAGTTCTTC. It encodes CASTAAGVYNEQFF. The rearrangement links TRBV12-3 or TRBV12-4 to TRBJ2-1, with 8 bases lining up with TRBD2. This CDR3 is built from 14 residues. The V segment lost 7 bases and the J segment 3 bases; nucleotides outside the gene matches: 5.

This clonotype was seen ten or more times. The CDR3 spells CASSLGIETTEAFF. CDR3 nucleotide sequence: TGCGCCAGCAGCTTGGGAATAGAAACCACTGAAGCTTTCTTT. This chain connects TRBV5-1 to TRBJ1-1; the D is unclear. V was cut by 0 bases and J by 4 bases, with 10 bases left in between. Per germline, CDR1 SGHRS and CDR2 YFSETQ. The CDR3 runs 14 residues.

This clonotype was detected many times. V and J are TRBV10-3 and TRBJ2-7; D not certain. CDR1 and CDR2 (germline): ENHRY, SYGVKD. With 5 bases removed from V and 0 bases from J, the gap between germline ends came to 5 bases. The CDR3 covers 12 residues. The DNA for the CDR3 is TGTGCCATCAGTCCTAGCTCCTACGAGCAGTACTTC. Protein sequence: CAISPSSYEQYF.

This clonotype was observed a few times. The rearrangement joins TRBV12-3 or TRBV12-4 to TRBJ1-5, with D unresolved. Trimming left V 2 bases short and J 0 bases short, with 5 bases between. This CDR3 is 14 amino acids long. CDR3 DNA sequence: TGTGCCAGCAGTTTATGGAATAGCAATCAGCCCCAGCATTTT. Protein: CASSLWNSNQPQHF.